The 18 T cell receptor beta chains below come from one sample, sequenced in a study of T cell responses to AZD1222 COVID-19 vaccine. Sequencing used immunoSEQ multiplex PCR; TCRdb keeps in-frame clones, though not all of them. The sample consists of about 110,000 clones, 92% of them appearing once. The sequences come from peripheral blood, collected 28 days after the second AZD1222 dose. All receptors come from an adult who received the AZD1222 COVID-19 vaccine.

The CDR3 coding sequence is TGCAGCGTTGGTACAGGGCTCGAGCAGTACTTC. This encodes CSVGTGLEQYF. The chain uses TRBV29-1 and TRBJ2-7; D may be TRBD1 (6 bases). V lost 4 bases, J lost 6 bases, and 10 bases lay in between. This CDR3 region has 11 residues. Germline loops: CDR1 SQVTM, CDR2 ANQGSEA.

This chain connects TRBV14 to TRBJ2-3; 10 positions match TRBD2. The germline V gene has CDR1 SGHDN and CDR2 FVKESK. The CDR3 has 16 amino acids. The junction had 5 bases not matched to a gene; V was cut back by 3 bases and J by 2 bases. CDR3 DNA sequence: TGTGCCAGCAGCCAGAGACTAGCGGGTTACACAGATACGCAGTATTTT. It translates to CASSQRLAGYTDTQYF.

V is TRBV6-5 and J is TRBJ2-7; maybe TRBD2 (5 bases). The CDR3 runs to 13 residues. V lost 4 bases, J lost 2 bases, and 9 bases lay in between. Germline CDR1 reads MNHEY; CDR2 reads SVGAGI. CDR3: CASSFGVAYEQYF. The CDR3 coding sequence is TGTGCCAGCAGTTTCGGGGTCGCCTACGAGCAGTACTTC.

This chain joins TRBV5-1 and TRBJ1-1; 9 bases line up with TRBD1. Germline loops: CDR1 SGHRS, CDR2 YFSETQ. This CDR3 has 17 amino acids. Trimming took 3 bases from V and 2 from J; bases not matched to a gene: 11. CDR3 in amino acids: CASSSTGTGFGNTEAFF. The DNA of the CDR3 is TGCGCCAGCAGCTCGACCGGGACAGGGTTTGGAAACACTGAAGCTTTCTTT.

V gene TRBV28 combines with J gene TRBJ1-1; possible D gene TRBD1, 5 bases. The germline gives CDR1 MDHEN, CDR2 SYDVKM. CDR3 length: 13 amino acids. V lost 3 bases and J 3 bases, leaving 8 bases between the germline ends. CDR3 nucleotides: TGTGCCAGCAGTTTGCCAGGGCACACTGAAGCTTTCTTT. This encodes CASSLPGHTEAFF.

CDR3 sequence: CASRQGQGYGYTF. The CDR3 DNA reads TGTGCCAGCAGACAGGGACAGGGTTATGGCTACACCTTC. The V gene is TRBV12-3 or TRBV12-4, the J gene TRBJ1-2, with 9 bases fitting TRBD1. The CDR3 runs 13 residues. V was clipped by 6 bases and J by 5 bases; unmatched bases: 4.

This chain connects TRBV5-4 to TRBJ2-5; possible D gene TRBD2, 6 bases. The CDR3 consists of 16 residues. The germline gives CDR1 SGHNT, CDR2 YYREEE (reference sequence). With 2 bases removed from V and 3 bases from J, the gap between germline ends came to 17 bases. The CDR3 loop reads CASSFGGSGAKETQYF. The CDR3 DNA follows: TGTGCCAGCAGCTTCGGTGGTAGCGGTGCTAAAGAGACCCAGTACTTC.

The chain employs TRBV30 and TRBJ2-6, with 7 bases fitting TRBD1. The CDR3 totals 14 residues. Germline trimming cut 7 bases from V and 3 bases from J; bases unmatched to any gene: 6. CDR1 and CDR2 from the germline V gene are GTSNPN and SVGIG (reference sequence). The CDR3 spells CAFTTGFGANVLTF. The CDR3 DNA reads TGTGCCTTTACGACAGGGTTTGGGGCCAACGTCCTGACTTTC.

This clone was seen more than once but under ten times. This chain uses TRBV11-2 with TRBJ2-7; 10 bases fit TRBD2. Unmatched junction bases numbered 12, after V lost 4 bases and J lost 3 bases. The V gene's germline CDR1 is SGHAT and CDR2 FQNNGV. The CDR3 extends over 17 amino acids. The DNA of the CDR3 is TGTGCCAGCAGCTCCCAATTAGCGGGAGGTACTAGCTACGAGCAGTACTTC. Translated: CASSSQLAGGTSYEQYF.

The chain carries TRBV27 and TRBJ1-2; a weak D match, TRBD1 (5 bases). The CDR3 is 13 residues long. The V gene's germline CDR1 is MNHEY and CDR2 SMNVEV (reference sequence). V dropped 5 bases and J dropped 7 bases, with 14 bases sitting between them. In DNA form, the CDR3 reads TGTGCCAGCAGTGAAAACCGGGGCCTTGGCTACACCTTC. This encodes CASSENRGLGYTF.

The chain has TRBV10-1 and TRBJ2-1; 8 nucleotides agree with TRBD2. This CDR3 contains 15 residues. Germline CDR1 reads WNHNN; CDR2 reads SYGVQD (reference sequence). V was clipped by 6 bases and J by 4 bases; unmatched bases: 8. CDR3 coding DNA: TGCGCCAGCAGCCCGGGACTAGTTAATTACAATGAGCAGTTCTTC. This codes for CASSPGLVNYNEQFF.

CDR3 sequence: CASSQRPTEAFF. CDR3 in DNA: TGTGCCAGCAGCCAAAGGCCCACTGAAGCTTTCTTT. The chain couples TRBV14 to TRBJ1-1; D is undetermined. This CDR3 region has 12 residues. Trimming took 2 bases from V and 4 from J, leaving 5 bases between them. CDR1 is SGHDN, CDR2 FVKESK, per germline.

This clone was picked up a small number of times. The chain combines TRBV7-3 with TRBJ2-4; 7 nucleotides line up with TRBD1. In germline, CDR1 is SGHTA, CDR2 FQGTGA. The CDR3 has 14 residues. V was pared by 5 bases and J by 9 bases, with 10 bases of the junction left unmatched. Here the CDR3 DNA reads TGTGCCAGCAGCCGGCGAGGCGCAGGGGGCATTCAGTACTTC. It codes for CASSRRGAGGIQYF.

This sequence joins TRBV6-5 and TRBJ2-7; D could derive from TRBD1 or TRBD2 (5 bases each). This CDR3 spans 15 amino acids. Germline V gene data show CDR1 as MNHEY and CDR2 as SVGAGI. With 5 bases removed from V and 4 bases from J, the gap between germline ends came to 18 bases. CDR3 residues: CASSKMGETIYEQYF. The CDR3 DNA reads TGTGCCAGCAGTAAAATGGGGGAGACGATATACGAGCAGTACTTC.

CDR3 bases: TGTGCCACCAGAGACCGGGACGGAAACTTGGGCGGCTACACCTTC. Protein sequence: CATRDRDGNLGGYTF. The J gene is TRBJ1-2, the V gene TRBV15; weak D call: TRBD1 (5 bases). CDR3 length: 15 residues. Trimming took off 6 bases at V and 8 bases at J, with 22 bases between the two ends. CDR1 is LNHNV and CDR2 is YYDKDF in the germline V gene (reference sequence).

CDR3: CASSQEAGIGETQYF. In DNA form, the CDR3 reads TGCGCCAGCAGCCAAGAAGCCGGTATCGGAGAGACCCAGTACTTC. This chain links TRBV4-1 with TRBJ2-5; no reliable D call. The V end was cut by 0 bases, the J end by 4 bases, with 12 bases between. The length of the CDR3 is 15 residues. Germline lookup yields CDR1 MGHRA and CDR2 YSYEKL.

The gene calls are TRBV12-3 or TRBV12-4 and TRBJ1-2; TRBD1 agrees at 7 bases. The length of the CDR3 is 13 residues. The V and J ends lost 6 bases and 5 bases, in that order; junction bases with no gene match: 6. CDR3 amino acids: CASSPGTAYGYTF. The CDR3 DNA is TGTGCCAGCAGCCCCGGGACAGCATATGGCTACACCTTC.

This chain uses TRBV10-3 with TRBJ1-2; TRBD1 is a possible D gene (6 bases). The germline V gene has CDR1 ENHRY and CDR2 SYGVKD. Trimming stripped 5 bases from V and 5 bases from J, with 15 bases between. The CDR3 extends over 14 amino acids. The CDR3: CAISSTGINYGYTF. The CDR3 DNA reads TGTGCCATCAGTAGTACAGGGATTAATTATGGCTACACCTTC.